This T cell receptor (beta chain) was profiled in a study of blood T cells in healthy people across ages. For the second PCR, which ran for 7 to 11 cycles, a sample-barcoded 5' primer and a J-beta primer mix were used. MiXCR, applied by TCRdb to the 5' RACE reads, yields one record per CDR3 protein. The table lists around 520,000 distinct CDR3 sequences, about 28% of them singletons. Trimming pared 4 bases from V and 0 bases from J, leaving 12 bases between. The CDR3 spans 15 residues. Germline CDR1 and CDR2: DFQATT and SNEGSKA (reference sequence). This clonotype has just a few counts. The sample was also reused in another study, on T cells of mothers and their children. That study reports: Three healthy Caucasian mothers and their six children donated.

The clonotype originates from a boy between 2 and 10 years old in good health. The V call is TRBV20-1, the J call TRBJ2-2; no reliable D call. Sequencing was carried out using blood. The CDR3 sequence: CSATAGSSNTGELFF. The CDR3 nucleotides read TGCAGTGCTACCGCTGGGTCCTCGAACACCGGGGAGCTGTTTTTT.